This paragraph reports one TCR beta chain. The sample belongs to a study of beta chain features in type 1 diabetes. Expressed TCRB transcripts were sequenced, since all the RNA that had been isolated was reverse transcribed. Average read counts of stem cell-like memory T cell samples were about 1.01 million. The assay was immunoSEQ multiplex PCR, and TCRdb's table has in-frame clones only and misses some. The data show under 90,000 clones, 25% to 35% seen once. This receptor was taken from a woman between 18 and 30 years old in good health. What was sequenced was stem cell memory CD4+ T cells from blood.

CDR3 nucleotides: TGTGCCAGCAGCTCCCGGGCTAGCGCTATCTCTGGGGCCAACGTCCTGACTTTC. Residues: CASSSRASAISGANVLTF. V is TRBV5-4 and J is TRBJ2-6; TRBD2 is a possible D gene (6 bases). The CDR3 is made up of 18 amino acids. The germline CDR1 and CDR2 sequences are SGHNT and YYREEE (reference sequence). The V and J ends lost 3 bases and 0 bases respectively, with 16 bases between them.